Below, 10 T cell receptor beta chains from the same sample are listed, as sequenced in a study of long-term antiretroviral therapy in people with HIV. Sequencing used immunoSEQ v3.0 at survey level. Generated by immunoSEQ multiplex PCR, the TCRdb table keeps only in-frame clones and is missing some. Altogether 45,000 or so clones are present, over 90% being singletons, with the ten largest covering approximately 2.2%. The specimen comprised unsorted PBMCs, sampled roughly 9.4 years after starting antiretroviral therapy. These receptors all stem from a man between 25 and 39 years old with HIV.

The rearrangement uses TRBV5-6 and TRBJ2-3; D gene ambiguous. The CDR3 spans 15 residues. Deletions cut 0 bases from V and 0 bases from J, with 8 bases between. Germline V lookup: CDR1 SGHDT, CDR2 YYEEEE. In DNA, the CDR3 is TGTGCCAGCAGCTTGGATTGGCGGAGCACAGATACGCAGTATTTT. Translated, it gives CASSLDWRSTDTQYF.

The rearrangement links TRBV7-2 to TRBJ1-4, with D hard to call. The CDR3 spans 15 residues. Germline CDR1 reads SGHTA; CDR2 reads FQGNSA. Trimming removed 5 bases from V and 0 bases from J, with 10 bases in between. Here the CDR3 reads CASSPSRATNEKLFF. In nucleotides, the CDR3 is TGTGCCAGCAGCCCCAGTCGCGCAACTAATGAAAAACTGTTTTTT.

This sequence joins TRBV28 and TRBJ2-7; possibly TRBD2 for D (6 bases). V gave up 3 bases and J gave up 7 bases, with 31 bases separating them. From germline, CDR1 is MDHEN and CDR2 SYDVKM. This CDR3 contains 19 residues. CDR3: CASSFLGMAVAATGGEQYF. As DNA, the CDR3 is TGTGCCAGCAGTTTCCTAGGTATGGCTGTGGCTGCTACTGGAGGGGAGCAGTACTTC.

V gene TRBV5-1 combines with J gene TRBJ2-3; D might be TRBD1 (6 bases). The CDR3 sequence is 12 residues long. Looked up from germline, CDR1 is SGHRS and CDR2 is YFSETQ. V was trimmed by 3 bases and J by 8 bases, leaving 10 bases between them. CDR3 protein: CASSWDTFTQYF. DNA of the CDR3: TGCGCCAGCAGCTGGGACACCTTTACGCAGTATTTT.

The genes are TRBV5-4 and TRBJ1-2; no clear D. Germline V gene lookup returns CDR1 SGHNT and CDR2 YYREEE (reference sequence). The germline V and J ends were trimmed by 3 bases and 3 bases, with 3 bases remaining between them. This CDR3 is built from 11 residues. The CDR3 bases are TGTGCCAGCAGCTCCTACTATGGCTACACCTTC. Protein: CASSSYYGYTF.

This clone was observed a single time. This rearrangement joins TRBV28 to TRBJ1-2, with 7 bases that match TRBD1. The ends lost 6 bases at V and 7 bases at J; junction bases unmatched: 14. Per the germline V gene, CDR1 is MDHEN and CDR2 is SYDVKM. The CDR3 totals 15 residues. The CDR3 sequence is CASSHHTTGTVGYTF. The CDR3 DNA sequence: TGTGCCAGCAGCCACCATACGACAGGGACCGTTGGCTACACCTTC.

This clone has a single count. CDR3 in DNA: TGTGCCACCACTAGCTACAATGAGCAGTTCTTC. Translated, it gives CATTSYNEQFF. This sequence joins TRBV2 and TRBJ2-1, with D possibly TRBD2 on 5 matching bases. Germline V CDR1 and CDR2: SNHLY, FYNNEI. The CDR3 runs 11 residues. Trimming removed 10 bases from V and 3 bases from J, with 7 bases in between.

The table lists this clone with a count of one. The J gene is TRBJ2-3, the V gene TRBV19; no firm D call. This CDR3 is built from 14 residues. Germline lookup yields CDR1 LNHDA and CDR2 SQIVND (reference sequence). Trimming shortened V by 5 bases and J by 5 bases, and 14 bases separated the two germline ends. This CDR3 is CASSLLTARDTQYF. The CDR3 DNA reads TGTGCCAGTAGTCTCCTGACGGCCCGAGATACGCAGTATTTT.

The chain employs TRBV28 and TRBJ2-7; 9 bases align to TRBD2. In germline, CDR1 is MDHEN, CDR2 SYDVKM. The J segment lost 2 bases and the V segment lost 6 bases, leaving 5 bases of the junction unmatched. The CDR3 has 14 amino acids. CDR3 sequence: CASRSGGPTYEQYV. CDR3 nucleotides: TGTGCCAGCAGGAGCGGGGGGCCCACCTACGAGCAGTACGTC.

This sequence joins TRBV28 and TRBJ1-2; D may be TRBD1 (6 bases). This CDR3 contains 13 residues. Germline V gene sequence: CDR1 MDHEN, CDR2 SYDVKM. V was shortened by 1 base and J by 7 bases, with 10 bases between the two germline ends. The CDR3: CASSLSGAAGYTF. CDR3 bases: TGTGCCAGCAGTTTATCAGGGGCGGCTGGCTACACCTTC.